One sample yielded the 7 T cell receptor beta chains listed below, sequenced in a study of CD8+CD57+ T cells in acquired aplastic anemia. Genomic DNA was employed as the template in profiling TCR beta VDJ and CDR3. TCRdb independently ran MiXCR on the reads; one entry per CDR3 protein. This sample has some 150,000 distinct CDR3 sequences; 71% occur once, and the top ten carry about 50%. Those patients picked for sequencing had displayed CD8+CD57+ cell expansion on flow cytometry. Sequencing was performed on sorted CD4+, CD8+, or CD8+CD57+ T cells (not recorded which) from PBMCs. Receptors were obtained from a human donor with aplastic anemia.

This sequence joins TRBV29-1 and TRBJ2-7; no firm D call. The CDR3 covers 14 residues. Looked up from germline, CDR1 is SQVTM and CDR2 is ANQGSEA. V gave up 4 bases and J gave up 5 bases, with 18 bases separating them. CDR3: CSVGSRRVRHEQYF. The CDR3 DNA is TGCAGCGTTGGATCCAGAAGGGTGCGACACGAGCAGTACTTC.

This sequence joins TRBV20-1 and TRBJ1-1; 9 nucleotides agree with TRBD1. From germline, CDR1 is DFQATT and CDR2 SNEGSKA (reference sequence). V trimming: 6 bases; J trimming: 5 bases; junction bases outside the gene matches: 4. The CDR3 has 12 amino acids. The CDR3 nucleotides are TGCAGTGCAAACAGGGGGCGGACTGAAGCTTTCTTT. Protein: CSANRGRTEAFF.

V is TRBV7-6 and J is TRBJ1-6, with 7 nucleotides matching TRBD1. This CDR3 contains 15 residues. CDR1 and CDR2 from the germline V gene are SGHVS and FNYEAQ. Trimming cost V 5 bases and J 5 bases; bases outside gene matches: 6. This CDR3 is CASSRGTENNSPLHF. The CDR3 DNA is TGTGCCAGCAGCCGTGGGACAGAGAATAATTCACCCCTCCACTTT.

This clonotype was counted once. This chain connects TRBV12-3 or TRBV12-4 to TRBJ1-6, with D uncertain. Between the trimmed V and J ends, which lost 5 bases and 8 bases, there was a span of 10 bases. CDR3 length: 13 amino acids. This CDR3 is CASSRYADSPLHF. The DNA of the CDR3 is TGTGCCAGCAGTCGCTATGCGGATTCACCCCTCCACTTT.

V and J are TRBV20-1 and TRBJ1-5; weak D call: TRBD1 (5 bases). V dropped 1 base and J dropped 7 bases, with 8 bases sitting between them. CDR1 is DFQATT and CDR2 is SNEGSKA in the germline V gene (reference sequence). The CDR3 contains 12 residues. CDR3 region: CSARAGGQPQHF. The CDR3 DNA is TGCAGTGCTAGAGCCGGGGGACAGCCCCAGCATTTT.

The V call is TRBV10-3, the J call TRBJ2-5; D not certain. The CDR3 consists of 15 residues. CDR1 and CDR2 from the germline V gene are ENHRY and SYGVKD. With 3 bases removed from V and 0 bases from J, the gap between germline ends came to 11 bases. The CDR3 bases are TGTGCCATCAGTGAAGGGTCCTCGTACCAAGAGACCCAGTACTTC. Its protein product is CAISEGSSYQETQYF.

The chain has TRBV7-8 and TRBJ1-6; a possible D gene is TRBD1 (6 bases). Germline V gene sequence: CDR1 SGHVS, CDR2 FQNEAQ. Between the trimmed V and J ends, which lost 2 bases and 10 bases, there was a span of 12 bases. CDR3 length: 14 residues. The chain's CDR3 is CASSLPGVGSPLHF. The DNA of the CDR3 is TGTGCCAGCAGCTTACCAGGGGTTGGATCACCCCTCCACTTT.